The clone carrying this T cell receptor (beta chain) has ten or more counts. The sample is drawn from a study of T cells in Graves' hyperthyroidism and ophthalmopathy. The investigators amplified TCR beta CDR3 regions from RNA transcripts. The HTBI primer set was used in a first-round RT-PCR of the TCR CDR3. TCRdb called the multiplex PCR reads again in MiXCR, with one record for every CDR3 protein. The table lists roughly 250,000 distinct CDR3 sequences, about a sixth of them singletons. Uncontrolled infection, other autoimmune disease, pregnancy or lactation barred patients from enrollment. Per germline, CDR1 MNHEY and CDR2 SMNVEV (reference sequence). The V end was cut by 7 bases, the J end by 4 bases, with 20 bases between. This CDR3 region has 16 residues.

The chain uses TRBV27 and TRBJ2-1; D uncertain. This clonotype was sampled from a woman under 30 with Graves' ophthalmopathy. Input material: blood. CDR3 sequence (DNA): TGTGCCAGCACCCGAGTGGGGTTATGGAATTACAATGAGCAGTTCTTC. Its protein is CASTRVGLWNYNEQFF.